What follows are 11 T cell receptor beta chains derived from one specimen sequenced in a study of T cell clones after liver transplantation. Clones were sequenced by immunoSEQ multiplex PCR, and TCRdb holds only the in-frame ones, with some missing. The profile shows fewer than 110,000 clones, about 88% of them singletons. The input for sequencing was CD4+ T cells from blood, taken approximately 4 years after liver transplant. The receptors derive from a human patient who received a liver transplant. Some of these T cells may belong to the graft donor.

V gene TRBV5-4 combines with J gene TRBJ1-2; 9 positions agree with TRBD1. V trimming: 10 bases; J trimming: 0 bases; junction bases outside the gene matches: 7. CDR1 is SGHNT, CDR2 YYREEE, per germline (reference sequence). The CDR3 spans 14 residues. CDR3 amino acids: CAGTGPEANYGYTF. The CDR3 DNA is TGTGCCGGGACAGGGCCCGAAGCTAACTATGGCTACACCTTC.

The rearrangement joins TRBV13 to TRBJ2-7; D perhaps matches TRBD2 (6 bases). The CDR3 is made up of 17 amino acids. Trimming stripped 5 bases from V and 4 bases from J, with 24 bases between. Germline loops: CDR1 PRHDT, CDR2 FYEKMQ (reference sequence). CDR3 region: CASSPSWWDSSSYEQYF. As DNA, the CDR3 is TGTGCCAGCAGCCCATCCTGGTGGGACTCCTCTTCTTACGAGCAGTACTTC.

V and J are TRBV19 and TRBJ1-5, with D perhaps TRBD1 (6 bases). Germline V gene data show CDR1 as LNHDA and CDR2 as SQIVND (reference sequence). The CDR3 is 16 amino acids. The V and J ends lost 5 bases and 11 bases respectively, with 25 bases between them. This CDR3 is CASSSRGGMGSTAQHF. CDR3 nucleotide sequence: TGTGCCAGTAGTTCCAGGGGAGGGATGGGGAGTACGGCCCAGCATTTT.

This CDR3 is CASSFIPPPGQSYEQYF. CDR3 in DNA: TGTGCCAGCAGTTTTATCCCCCCCCCGGGACAATCCTACGAGCAGTACTTC. The rearrangement joins TRBV27 to TRBJ2-7; perhaps TRBD1 as D (6 bases). The CDR3 consists of 17 residues. V was shortened by 3 bases and J by 1 base, with 19 bases between the two germline ends. Germline CDR1 and CDR2: MNHEY and SMNVEV (reference sequence).

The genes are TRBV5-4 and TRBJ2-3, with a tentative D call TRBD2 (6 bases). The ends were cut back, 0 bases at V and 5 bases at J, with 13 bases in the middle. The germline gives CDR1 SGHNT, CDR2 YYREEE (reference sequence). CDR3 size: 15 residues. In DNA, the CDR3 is TGTGCCAGCAGCTTGGAGTCCGGGAGTGTAGATACGCAGTATTTT. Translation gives CASSLESGSVDTQYF.

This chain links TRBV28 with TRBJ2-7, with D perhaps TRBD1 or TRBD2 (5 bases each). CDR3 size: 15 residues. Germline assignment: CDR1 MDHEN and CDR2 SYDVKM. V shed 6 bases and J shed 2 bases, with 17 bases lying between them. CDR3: CASSLSPGPPYEQYF. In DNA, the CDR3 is TGTGCCAGCAGCCTCTCTCCGGGACCCCCCTACGAGCAGTACTTC.

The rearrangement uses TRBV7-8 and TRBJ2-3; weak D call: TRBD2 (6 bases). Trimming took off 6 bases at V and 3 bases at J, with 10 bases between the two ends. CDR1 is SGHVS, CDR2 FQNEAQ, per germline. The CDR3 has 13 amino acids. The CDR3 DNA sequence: TGTGCCAGCAGGGTGGGGGGTACAGATACGCAGTATTTT. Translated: CASRVGGTDTQYF. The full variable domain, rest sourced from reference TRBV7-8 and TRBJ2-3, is GAGVSQSPRYKVAKRGQDVALRCDPISGHVSLFWYQQALGQGPEFLTYFQNEAQLDKSGLPSDRFFAERPEGSVSTLKIQRTQQEDSAVYLCASRVGGTDTQYFGPGTRLTVL.

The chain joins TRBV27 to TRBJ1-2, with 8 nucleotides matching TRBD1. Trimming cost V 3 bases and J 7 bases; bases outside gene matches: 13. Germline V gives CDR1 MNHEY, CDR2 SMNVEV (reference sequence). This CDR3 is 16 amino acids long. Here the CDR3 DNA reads TGTGCCAGCAGTTTCCAGTCCAGGGGGCGAGGCGGTGGCTACACCTTC. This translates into CASSFQSRGRGGGYTF.

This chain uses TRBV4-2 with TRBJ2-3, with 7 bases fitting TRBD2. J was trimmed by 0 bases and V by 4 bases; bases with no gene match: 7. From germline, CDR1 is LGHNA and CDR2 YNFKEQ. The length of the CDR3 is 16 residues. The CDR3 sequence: CASSPLRGDSTDTQYF. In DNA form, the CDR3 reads TGTGCCAGCAGCCCCCTACGGGGGGATAGCACAGATACGCAGTATTTT.

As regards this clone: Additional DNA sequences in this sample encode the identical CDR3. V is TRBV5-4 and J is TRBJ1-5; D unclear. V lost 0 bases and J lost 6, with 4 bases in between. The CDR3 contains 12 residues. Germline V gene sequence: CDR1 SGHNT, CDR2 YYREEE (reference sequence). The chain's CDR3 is CASSLAGQPQHF. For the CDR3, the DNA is TGTGCCAGCAGCTTGGCGGGTCAGCCCCAGCATTTT.

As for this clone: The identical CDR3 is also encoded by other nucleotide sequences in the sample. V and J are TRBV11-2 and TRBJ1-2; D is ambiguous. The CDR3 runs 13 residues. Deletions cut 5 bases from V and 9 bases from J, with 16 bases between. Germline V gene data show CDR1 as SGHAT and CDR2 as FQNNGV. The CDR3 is CASSPMLGLSYTF. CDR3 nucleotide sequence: TGTGCCAGCAGCCCGATGCTAGGTCTGAGCTACACCTTC. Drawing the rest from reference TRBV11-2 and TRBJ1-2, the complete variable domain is EAGVAQSPRYKIIEKRQSVAFWCNPISGHATLYWYQQILGQGPKLLIQFQNNGVVDDSQLPKDRFSAERLKGVDSTLKIQPAKLEDSAVYLCASSPMLGLSYTFGSGTRLTVV.